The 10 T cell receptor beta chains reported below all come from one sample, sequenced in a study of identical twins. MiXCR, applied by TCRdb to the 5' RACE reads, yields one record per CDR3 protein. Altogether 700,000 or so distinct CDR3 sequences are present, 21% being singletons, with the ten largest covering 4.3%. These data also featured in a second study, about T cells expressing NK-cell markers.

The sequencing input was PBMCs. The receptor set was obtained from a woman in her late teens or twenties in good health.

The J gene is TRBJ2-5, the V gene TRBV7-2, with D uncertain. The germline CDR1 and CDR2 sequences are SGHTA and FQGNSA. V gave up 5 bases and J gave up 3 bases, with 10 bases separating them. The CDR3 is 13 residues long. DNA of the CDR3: TGTGCCAGCAGCCCCCATAGGGAAGAGACCCAGTACTTC. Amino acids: CASSPHREETQYF.

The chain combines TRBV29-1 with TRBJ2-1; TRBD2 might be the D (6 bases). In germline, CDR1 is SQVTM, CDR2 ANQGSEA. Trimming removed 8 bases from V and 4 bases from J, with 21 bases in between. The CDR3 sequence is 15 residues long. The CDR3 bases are TGCAGCTATGACCCCCGCGGGACGGATTACAATGAGCAGTTCTTC. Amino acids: CSYDPRGTDYNEQFF.

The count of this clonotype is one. CDR3 residues: CSALDGQGHNEQFF. DNA of the CDR3: TGCAGTGCTCTAGACGGACAGGGCCACAATGAGCAGTTCTTC. This chain joins TRBV20-1 and TRBJ2-1, with TRBD1 identical over 8 bases. This CDR3 is built from 14 residues. J lost 5 bases, V lost 5 bases, and 8 bases had no gene match. Germline loops: CDR1 DFQATT, CDR2 SNEGSKA (reference sequence).

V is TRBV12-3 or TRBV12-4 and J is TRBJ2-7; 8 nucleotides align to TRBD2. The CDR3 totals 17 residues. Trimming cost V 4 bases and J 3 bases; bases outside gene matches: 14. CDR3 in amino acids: CASSSTWGAGGIYEQYF. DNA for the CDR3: TGTGCCAGCAGTTCAACTTGGGGGGCGGGAGGAATCTACGAGCAGTACTTC.

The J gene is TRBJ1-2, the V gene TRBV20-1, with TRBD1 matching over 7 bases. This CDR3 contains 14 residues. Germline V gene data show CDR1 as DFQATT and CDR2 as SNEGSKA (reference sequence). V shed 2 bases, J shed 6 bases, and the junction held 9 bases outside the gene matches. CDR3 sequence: CSARNNRQGDGYTF. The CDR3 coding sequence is TGCAGTGCTAGAAATAATCGCCAGGGGGATGGCTACACCTTC.

This chain's CDR3 is CSAREPQGVGYTF. The CDR3 nucleotides are TGCAGTGCTAGGGAGCCACAGGGCGTCGGCTACACCTTC. This chain joins TRBV20-1 and TRBJ1-2; D might be TRBD1 (6 bases). Trimming removed 3 bases from V and 8 bases from J, with 16 bases in between. Looked up from germline, CDR1 is DFQATT and CDR2 is SNEGSKA (reference sequence). This CDR3 is 13 amino acids long.

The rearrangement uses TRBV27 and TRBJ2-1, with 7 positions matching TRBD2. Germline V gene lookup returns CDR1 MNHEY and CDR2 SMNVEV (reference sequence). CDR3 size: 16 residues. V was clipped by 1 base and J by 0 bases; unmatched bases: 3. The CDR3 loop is CASSLWGGGSYNEQFF. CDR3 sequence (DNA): TGTGCCAGCAGTTTATGGGGCGGGGGCTCCTACAATGAGCAGTTCTTC.

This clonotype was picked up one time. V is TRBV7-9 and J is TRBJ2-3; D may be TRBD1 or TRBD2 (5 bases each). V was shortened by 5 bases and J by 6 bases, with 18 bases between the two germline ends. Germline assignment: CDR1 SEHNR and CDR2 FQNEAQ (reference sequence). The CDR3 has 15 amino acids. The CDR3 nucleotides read TGTGCCAGCAGCCTGAGTGGGACCCCGTCGGATACGCAGTATTTT. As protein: CASSLSGTPSDTQYF. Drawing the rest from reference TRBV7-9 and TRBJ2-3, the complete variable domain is DTGVSQNPRHKITKRGQNVTFRCDPISEHNRLYWYRQTLGQGPEFLTYFQNEAQLEKSRLLSDRFSAERPKGSFSTLEIQRTEQGDSAMYLCASSLSGTPSDTQYFGPGTRLTVL.

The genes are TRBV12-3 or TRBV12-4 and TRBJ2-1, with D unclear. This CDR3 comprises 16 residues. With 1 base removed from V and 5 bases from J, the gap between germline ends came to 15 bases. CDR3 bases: TGTGCCAGCAGTTTAGAACTCTTCCAAACTAACAATGAGCAGTTCTTC. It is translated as CASSLELFQTNNEQFF.

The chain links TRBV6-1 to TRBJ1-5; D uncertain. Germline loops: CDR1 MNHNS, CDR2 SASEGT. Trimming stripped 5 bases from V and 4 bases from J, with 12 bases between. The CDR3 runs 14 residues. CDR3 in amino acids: CASSPGRRNQPQHF. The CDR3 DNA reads TGTGCCAGCAGTCCCGGAAGGAGGAATCAGCCCCAGCATTTT.